The sequence of this TCR beta chain was determined in a study of vaccination effects on CD4 cells after COVID-19. The wider study: IL-2 at 10 IU/ml and peptides at 7.5 to 10 ug/ml were added to cultured PBMC, roughly 1.8 million per well. Regarding the study as a whole: The study enrolled few convalescent patients and sampled no early post-infection timepoints. Of the vaccine-induced clones from healthy vaccinees, merely 1 of 255 recognized common cold coronaviruses as well.

Isolation of CD4+ T cells took place after around 10 days of culture. In the case of this clone: Its target is not known.

Sequencing used immunoSEQ multiplex PCR; TCRdb keeps in-frame clones, though not all of them. The sample contains tens of thousands of clones, 70% to 80% of which appear only once. This CDR3 region has 15 residues. Unmatched junction bases numbered 2, after V lost 5 bases and J lost 0 bases. Germline V gene lookup returns CDR1 LGHDT and CDR2 YNNKEL (reference sequence). This chain uses TRBV3-1 (or the pseudogene TRBV3-2) with TRBJ1-3, with 9 bases matching TRBD1. The sequences come from CD4+ T cells from PBMCs cultured without peptide, collected before COVID-19 vaccination. This receptor was identified in a human donor who received a COVID-19 vaccine. The CDR3 coding sequence is TGTGCCAGCAGCATACAGGGGGCCTCTGGAAACACCATATATTTT. This sequence encodes CASSIQGASGNTIYF.